A selection of T cell receptor beta chains follows, all from one sample in a study of graft-versus-host responses after intestinal transplantation. Repertoires were generated with immunoSEQ multiplex PCR, while TCRdb's copy carries only in-frame clones and drops some. The data show under 95,000 clones, around 80% seen once. Antigens for these TCRs are unknown. This specimen consisted of unstimulated CD4+ T cells sorted from spleen or lymph node cells, obtained before intestinal transplant. These receptors were obtained from a human donor who received an intestinal transplant. The CDR3 runs from the conserved cysteine through the conserved F or W. D genes are given only for firm matches. Clone sizes are given selectively: once, few, many, or a class where the clone is expanded.

v_gene	d_gene	len	abundance	j_gene	CDR3aa	CDR3nt
TRBV7-8	-	14	-	TRBJ2-7	CASSARTVSYEQYF	TGTGCCAGCAGCGCCCGGACAGTATCCTACGAGCAGTACTTC
TRBV28	-	14	few	TRBJ1-2	CASSGGGVGYGYTF	TGTGCCAGCAGTGGCGGCGGGGTGGGTTATGGCTACACCTTC
TRBV5-4	-	13	-	TRBJ2-3	CASTGLNTDTQYF	TGTGCCAGCACGGGACTTAACACAGATACGCAGTATTTT
TRBV27	TRBD2	15	-	TRBJ2-1	CASGRLAGGYNEQFF	TGTGCCAGCGGTCGACTAGCGGGAGGGTACAATGAGCAGTTCTTC
TRBV21-1	-	17	-	TRBJ2-1	CASSLSPSLGHHNEQFF	TGTGCCAGCTCCCTCAGCCCTAGTCTAGGTCACCACAATGAGCAGTTCTTC
TRBV5-1	TRBD2	16	-	TRBJ2-2	CASSLGTSGGTGELFF	TGCGCCAGCAGCTTGGGGACTAGCGGGGGAACCGGGGAGCTGTTTTTT
TRBV10-2	TRBD2	16	-	TRBJ2-7	CASRSGTSGSSYEQYF	TGCGCCAGCAGATCAGGGACTAGCGGGAGCTCCTACGAGCAGTACTTC
TRBV7-8	TRBD2	16	-	TRBJ2-1	CASSPYQTSGSNEQFF	TGTGCCAGCAGCCCATACCAGACTAGCGGCTCCAATGAGCAGTTCTTC
TRBV19	-	15	-	TRBJ1-2	CASSIQTASNYGYTF	TGTGCCAGTAGTATTCAGACAGCATCTAACTATGGCTACACCTTC
TRBV7-7	TRBD1	14	-	TRBJ2-5	CASSLETGVETQYF	TGTGCTAGCAGCTTAGAGACAGGGGTTGAGACCCAGTACTTC
TRBV2	-	15	-	TRBJ2-1	CASRVGQGSYNEQFF	TGTGCCAGCAGAGTCGGGCAGGGGTCCTACAATGAGCAGTTCTTC
TRBV28	-	14	-	TRBJ2-4	CASSWLGSQNIQYF	TGTGCCAGCAGCTGGCTCGGGTCGCAAAACATTCAGTACTTC
TRBV28	TRBD1	13	-	TRBJ2-7	CASTDQGAGEQYF	TGTGCCAGCACCGACCAGGGGGCCGGGGAGCAGTACTTC
TRBV28	TRBD2	14	few	TRBJ2-7	CASSFSGGVDEQYF	TGTGCCAGCAGTTTCTCGGGGGGTGTGGACGAGCAGTACTTC
TRBV13	TRBD1	15	once	TRBJ1-6	CASSLGDREGSPLHF	TGTGCCAGCAGCTTAGGGGACAGGGAAGGGTCACCCCTCCACTTT
TRBV6-5	TRBD1	14	-	TRBJ1-4	CASSTGQFNEKLFF	TGTGCCAGCAGTACGGGACAGTTTAATGAAAAACTGTTTTTT
TRBV5-4	TRBD2	15	-	TRBJ2-7	CASSPRLAGRYEQYF	TGTGCCAGCAGCCCCAGACTAGCGGGACGATACGAGCAGTACTTC
TRBV5-6	-	15	once	TRBJ2-3	CASSLVTGGTDTQYF	TGTGCCAGCAGCTTGGTTACAGGAGGCACAGATACGCAGTATTTT
TRBV5-6	-	15	few	TRBJ1-6	CASSFTGNYNSPLHF	TGTGCCAGCAGCTTCACAGGGAACTATAATTCACCCCTCCACTTT
TRBV5-5	-	15	medium-sized	TRBJ1-3	CASSPAGLSGNTIYF	TGTGCCAGCAGCCCGGCCGGACTCTCTGGAAACACCATATATTTT
TRBV20-1	-	11	-	TRBJ2-7	CSVGPSYEQYF	TGCAGTGTGGGCCCTTCTTACGAGCAGTACTTC
TRBV7-2	TRBD1	14	-	TRBJ2-5	CASSRYRGQETQYF	TGTGCCAGCAGCCGTTACAGGGGCCAAGAGACCCAGTACTTC
TRBV6-5	-	13	-	TRBJ1-1	CASSYAENTEAFF	TGTGCCAGCAGTTACGCGGAGAACACTGAAGCTTTCTTT
TRBV5-1	-	13	-	TRBJ2-7	CASSSGGFYEQYF	TGCGCCAGCAGCTCAGGGGGGTTCTACGAGCAGTACTTC
TRBV18	-	13	-	TRBJ1-1	CASSPSMNTEAFF	TGTGCCAGCTCACCTTCCATGAACACTGAAGCTTTCTTT
TRBV5-4	TRBD2	19	-	TRBJ2-2	CASSSDWTSGGGLTGELFF	TGTGCCAGCAGCTCCGACTGGACTAGCGGGGGGGGCCTTACCGGGGAGCTGTTTTTT
TRBV29-1	-	12	few	TRBJ1-4	CSVLQPNEKLFF	TGCAGCGTATTACAGCCGAATGAAAAACTGTTTTTT
TRBV9	-	12	-	TRBJ2-3	CASSVGGDTQYF	TGTGCCAGCAGCGTAGGCGGAGATACGCAGTATTTT
TRBV5-5	TRBD2	15	-	TRBJ2-1	CASSLTGGTYNEQFF	TGTGCCAGCAGCTTGACGGGAGGAACCTACAATGAGCAGTTCTTC
TRBV6-1	-	13	-	TRBJ1-5	CASSERRDQPQHF	TGTGCCAGCAGTGAAAGGCGGGATCAGCCCCAGCATTTT
TRBV7-6	-	13	-	TRBJ1-2	CASSSQGSYGYTF	TGTGCCAGCAGCTCTCAGGGTTCCTATGGCTACACCTTC
TRBV5-4	TRBD2	15	-	TRBJ2-7	CASSSGVAGDDEQYF	TGTGCCAGCAGCTCAGGGGTAGCGGGAGATGACGAGCAGTACTTC
TRBV10-2	TRBD1	14	-	TRBJ2-7	CASSGQVGFSEQYF	TGCGCCAGCAGCGGACAGGTGGGCTTCTCCGAGCAGTACTTC
TRBV28	-	12	-	TRBJ2-7	CASTGEPYEQYF	TGTGCCAGCACCGGGGAGCCCTACGAGCAGTACTTC
TRBV4-2	-	16	few	TRBJ2-3	CASSRTAGPSTDTQYF	TGTGCCAGCAGCCGAACTGCGGGTCCTAGCACAGATACGCAGTATTTT
TRBV15	-	13	once	TRBJ2-3	CATSRPGTDTQYF	TGTGCCACCAGCAGACCTGGCACAGATACGCAGTATTTT
TRBV19	TRBD2	13	-	TRBJ2-7	CASSIGGSYEQYF	TGTGCCAGTAGTATCGGCGGGAGTTACGAGCAGTACTTC
TRBV11-2	-	15	-	TRBJ2-3	CASSFPPEGTDTQYF	TGTGCCAGCAGCTTTCCCCCTGAGGGCACAGATACGCAGTATTTT
TRBV19	TRBD2	16	-	TRBJ2-7	CATGTSGRDGRYEQYF	TGTGCCACCGGGACTAGCGGGAGGGATGGCAGGTACGAGCAGTACTTC
TRBV27	TRBD2	17	-	TRBJ2-7	CASSLNRLAAQRGEQYF	TGTGCCAGCAGTTTAAATAGACTAGCGGCCCAAAGGGGGGAGCAGTACTTC
TRBV28	-	16	-	TRBJ1-6	CASSLGANPYNSPLHF	TGTGCCAGCAGTTTGGGGGCTAATCCCTATAATTCACCCCTCCACTTT
TRBV30	TRBD1	15	-	TRBJ2-3	CAWSLGQGDTDTQYF	TGTGCCTGGAGTTTAGGACAGGGAGACACAGATACGCAGTATTTT
TRBV19	-	14	-	TRBJ2-7	CASSTARGSYEQYF	TGTGCCAGTAGTACCGCACGGGGTTCCTACGAGCAGTACTTC
TRBV11-2	-	16	-	TRBJ1-1	CASSFTKSLANPEAFF	TGTGCCAGCAGCTTCACTAAATCGCTCGCGAACCCTGAAGCTTTCTTT
TRBV29-1	TRBD1	14	-	TRBJ2-2	CSVDRGQNTGELFF	TGCAGCGTCGACAGGGGACAGAACACCGGGGAGCTGTTTTTT
TRBV28	-	15	once	TRBJ2-7	CASSSRGGGSYEQYF	TGTGCCAGCAGTTCCCGTGGGGGGGGCTCGTACGAGCAGTACTTC
TRBV12-2	-	12	-	TRBJ2-7	CASRLAACEQYF	TGTGCAAGTCGCTTAGCGGCTTGCGAGCAGTACTTC
TRBV18	-	15	-	TRBJ2-5	CASSAEGGAQETQYF	TGTGCCAGCTCCGCCGAGGGGGGGGCTCAAGAGACCCAGTACTTC
TRBV11-3	-	14	-	TRBJ2-1	CASSFGTSMYEQFF	TGTGCCAGCAGCTTCGGTACTAGTATGTATGAGCAGTTCTTC
TRBV27	TRBD1	13	once	TRBJ2-4	CASGFGQGNIQYF	TGTGCCAGCGGCTTCGGACAGGGAAACATTCAGTACTTC
TRBV28	TRBD1	17	-	TRBJ2-3	CASSSAGDRGRPDTQYF	TGTGCCAGCAGTTCGGCGGGGGACAGGGGGCGCCCAGATACGCAGTATTTT
TRBV2	-	14	-	TRBJ2-3	CASEGGAVADTQYF	TGTGCCAGCGAGGGGGGGGCCGTGGCAGATACGCAGTATTTT
TRBV6-5	-	15	-	TRBJ1-1	CASSYLGTLNTEAFF	TGTGCCAGCAGTTACCTTGGGACACTGAACACTGAAGCTTTCTTT
TRBV6-5	-	15	-	TRBJ1-6	CASRSEGPTNSPLHF	TGTGCCAGCAGATCGGAGGGACCCACAAATTCACCCCTCCACTTT
TRBV28	-	11	once	TRBJ1-1	CASRGDTEAFF	TGTGCCAGCAGAGGGGACACTGAAGCTTTCTTT
TRBV25-1	TRBD1	13	few	TRBJ1-5	CASGGQGGQPQHF	TGTGCCAGCGGGGGACAGGGAGGTCAGCCCCAGCATTTT
TRBV4-1	-	14	-	TRBJ2-3	CASSQDWAVRTQYF	TGCGCCAGCAGCCAAGATTGGGCAGTCCGAACGCAGTATTTT
TRBV7-8	TRBD2	15	-	TRBJ2-1	CASSQTSGGYNEQFF	TGTGCCAGCAGCCAGACTAGCGGGGGGTACAATGAGCAGTTCTTC
TRBV7-8	-	14	once	TRBJ1-2	CASSRVNSPYGYTF	TGTGCCAGCAGCCGCGTGAACAGTCCTTATGGCTACACCTTC